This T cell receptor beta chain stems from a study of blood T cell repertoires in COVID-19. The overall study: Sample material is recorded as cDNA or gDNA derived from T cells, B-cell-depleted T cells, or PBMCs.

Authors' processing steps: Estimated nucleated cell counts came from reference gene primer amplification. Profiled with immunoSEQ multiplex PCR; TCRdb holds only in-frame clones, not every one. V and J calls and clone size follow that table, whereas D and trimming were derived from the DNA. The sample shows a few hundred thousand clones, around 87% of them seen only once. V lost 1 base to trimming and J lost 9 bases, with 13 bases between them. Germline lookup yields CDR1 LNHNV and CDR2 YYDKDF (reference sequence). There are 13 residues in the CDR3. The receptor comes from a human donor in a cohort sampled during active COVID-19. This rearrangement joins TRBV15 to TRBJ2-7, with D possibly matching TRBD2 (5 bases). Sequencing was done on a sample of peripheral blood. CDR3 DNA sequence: TGTGCCACCAGCAGAGGGGCAGGTGAGGGGCAGTACTTC. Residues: CATSRGAGEGQYF.